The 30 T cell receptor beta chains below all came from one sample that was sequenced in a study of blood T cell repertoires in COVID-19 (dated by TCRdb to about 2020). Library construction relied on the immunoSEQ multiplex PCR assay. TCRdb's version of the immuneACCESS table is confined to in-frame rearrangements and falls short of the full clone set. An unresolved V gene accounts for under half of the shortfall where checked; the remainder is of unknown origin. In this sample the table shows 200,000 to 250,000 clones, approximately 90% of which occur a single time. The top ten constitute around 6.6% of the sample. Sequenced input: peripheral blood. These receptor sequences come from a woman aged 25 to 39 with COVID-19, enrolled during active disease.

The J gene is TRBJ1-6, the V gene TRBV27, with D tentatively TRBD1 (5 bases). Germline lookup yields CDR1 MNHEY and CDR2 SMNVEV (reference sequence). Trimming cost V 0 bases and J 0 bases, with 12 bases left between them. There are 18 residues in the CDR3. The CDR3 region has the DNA TGTGCCAGCAGTTTATCTTTCCAGGGAAGCTCCTATAATTCACCCCTCCACTTT. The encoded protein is CASSLSFQGSSYNSPLHF.

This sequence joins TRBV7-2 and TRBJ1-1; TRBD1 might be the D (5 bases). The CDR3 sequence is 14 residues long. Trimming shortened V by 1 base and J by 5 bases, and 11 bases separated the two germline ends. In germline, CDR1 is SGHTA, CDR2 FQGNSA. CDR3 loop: CASSLGQGYTEAFF. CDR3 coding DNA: TGTGCCAGCAGCTTAGGCCAGGGATATACTGAAGCTTTCTTT.

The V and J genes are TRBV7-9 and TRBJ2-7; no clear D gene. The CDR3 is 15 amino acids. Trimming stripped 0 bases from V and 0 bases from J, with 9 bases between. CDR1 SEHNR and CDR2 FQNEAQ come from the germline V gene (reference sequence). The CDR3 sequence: CASSLARVGSYEQYF. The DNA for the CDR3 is TGTGCCAGCAGCTTAGCGCGAGTCGGCTCCTACGAGCAGTACTTC.

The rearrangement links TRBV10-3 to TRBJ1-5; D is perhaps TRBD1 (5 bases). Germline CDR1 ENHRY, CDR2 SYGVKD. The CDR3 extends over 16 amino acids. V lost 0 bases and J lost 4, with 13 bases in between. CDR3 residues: CAISESAGIGNQPQHF. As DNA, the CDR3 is TGTGCCATCAGTGAGTCAGCAGGGATCGGGAATCAGCCCCAGCATTTT.

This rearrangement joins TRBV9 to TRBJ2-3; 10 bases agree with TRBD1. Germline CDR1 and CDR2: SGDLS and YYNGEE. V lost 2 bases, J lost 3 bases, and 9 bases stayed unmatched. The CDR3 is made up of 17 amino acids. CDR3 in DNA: TGTGCCAGCAGCGTCAACTGGGACAGGGGAAGGACAGATACGCAGTATTTT. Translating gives CASSVNWDRGRTDTQYF.

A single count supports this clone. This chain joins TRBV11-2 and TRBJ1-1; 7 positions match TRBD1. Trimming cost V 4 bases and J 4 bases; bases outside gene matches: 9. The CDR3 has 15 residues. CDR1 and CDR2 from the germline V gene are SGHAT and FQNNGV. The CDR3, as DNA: TGTGCCAGCAGCTCTCCCGGGACAGTCAGCACTGAAGCTTTCTTT. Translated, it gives CASSSPGTVSTEAFF.

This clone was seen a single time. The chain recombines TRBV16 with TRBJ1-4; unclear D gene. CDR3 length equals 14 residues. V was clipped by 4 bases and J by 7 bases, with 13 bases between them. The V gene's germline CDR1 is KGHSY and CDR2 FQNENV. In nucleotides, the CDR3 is TGTGCCAGCAGCCGCCCGGGGAGGGTTGAAAAACTGTTTTTT. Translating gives CASSRPGRVEKLFF.

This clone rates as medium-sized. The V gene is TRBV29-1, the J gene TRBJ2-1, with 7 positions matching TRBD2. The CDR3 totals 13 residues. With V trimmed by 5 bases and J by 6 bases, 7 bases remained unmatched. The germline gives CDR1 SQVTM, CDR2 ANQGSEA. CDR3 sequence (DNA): TGCAGCGTTTCCACGACTAGCCTCAATGAGCAGTTCTTC. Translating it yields CSVSTTSLNEQFF.

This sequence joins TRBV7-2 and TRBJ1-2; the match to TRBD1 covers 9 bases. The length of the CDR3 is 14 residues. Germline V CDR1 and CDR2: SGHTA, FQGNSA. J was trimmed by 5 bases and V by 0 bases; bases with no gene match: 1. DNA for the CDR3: TGTGCCAGCAGCTTAGCGACAGGGGGATATGGCTACACCTTC. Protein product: CASSLATGGYGYTF. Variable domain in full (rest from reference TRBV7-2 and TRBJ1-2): GAGVSQSPSNKVTEKGKDVELRCDPISGHTALYWYRQSLGQGLEFLIYFQGNSAPDKSGLPSDRFSAERTGGSVSTLTIQRTQQEDSAVYLCASSLATGGYGYTFGSGTRLTVV.

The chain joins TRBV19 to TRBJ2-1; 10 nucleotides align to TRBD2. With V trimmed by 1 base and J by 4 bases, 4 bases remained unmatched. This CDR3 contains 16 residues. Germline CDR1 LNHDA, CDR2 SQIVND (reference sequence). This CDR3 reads CASSIAPSGSYNEQFF. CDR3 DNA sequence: TGTGCCAGTAGTATAGCGCCTAGCGGGAGTTACAATGAGCAGTTCTTC.

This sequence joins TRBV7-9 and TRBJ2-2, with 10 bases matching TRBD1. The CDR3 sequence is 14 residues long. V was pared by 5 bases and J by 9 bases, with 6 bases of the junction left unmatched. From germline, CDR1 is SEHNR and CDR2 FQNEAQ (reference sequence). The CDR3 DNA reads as TGTGCCAGCAGCCCTAGGGACAGGGGACGGGAGCTGTTTTTT. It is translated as CASSPRDRGRELFF.

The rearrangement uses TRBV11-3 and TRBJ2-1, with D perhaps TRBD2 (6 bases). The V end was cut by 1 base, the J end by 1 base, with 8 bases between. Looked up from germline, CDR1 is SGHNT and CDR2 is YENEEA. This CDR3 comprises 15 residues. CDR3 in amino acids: CASSLVAGSYNEQFF. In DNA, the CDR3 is TGTGCCAGCAGCTTAGTGGCGGGATCCTACAATGAGCAGTTCTTC. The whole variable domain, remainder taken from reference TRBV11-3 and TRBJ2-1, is EAGVVQSPRYKIIEKKQPVAFWCNPISGHNTLYWYLQNLGQGPELLIRYENEEAVDDSQLPKDRFSAERLKGVDSTLKIQPAELGDSAVYLCASSLVAGSYNEQFFGPGTRLTVL.

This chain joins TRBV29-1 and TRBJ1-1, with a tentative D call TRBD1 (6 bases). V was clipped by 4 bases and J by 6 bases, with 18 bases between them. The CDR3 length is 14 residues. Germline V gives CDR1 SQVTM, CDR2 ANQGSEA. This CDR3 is CSVAWGQGGAEAFF. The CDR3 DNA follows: TGCAGCGTTGCTTGGGGGCAAGGCGGCGCTGAAGCTTTCTTT.

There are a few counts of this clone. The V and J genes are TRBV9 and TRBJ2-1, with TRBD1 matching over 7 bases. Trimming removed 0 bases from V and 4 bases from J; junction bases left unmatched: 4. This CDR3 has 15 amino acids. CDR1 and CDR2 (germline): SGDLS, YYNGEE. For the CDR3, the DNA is TGTGCCAGCAGCGTAGCTACAGGGGAATACAATGAGCAGTTCTTC. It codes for CASSVATGEYNEQFF.

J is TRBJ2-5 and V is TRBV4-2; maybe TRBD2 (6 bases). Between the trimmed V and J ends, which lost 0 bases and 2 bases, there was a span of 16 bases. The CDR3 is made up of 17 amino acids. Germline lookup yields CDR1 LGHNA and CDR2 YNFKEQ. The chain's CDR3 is CASSQDPAAGRQETQYF. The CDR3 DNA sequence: TGTGCCAGCAGCCAAGATCCCGCCGCGGGGCGTCAAGAGACCCAGTACTTC.

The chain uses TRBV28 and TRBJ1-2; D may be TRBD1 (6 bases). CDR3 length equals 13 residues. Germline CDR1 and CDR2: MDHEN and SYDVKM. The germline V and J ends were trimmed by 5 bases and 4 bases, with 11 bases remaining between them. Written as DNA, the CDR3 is TGTGCCAGCAGTGGCCAGGGGTCCTATGGCTACACCTTC. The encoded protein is CASSGQGSYGYTF.

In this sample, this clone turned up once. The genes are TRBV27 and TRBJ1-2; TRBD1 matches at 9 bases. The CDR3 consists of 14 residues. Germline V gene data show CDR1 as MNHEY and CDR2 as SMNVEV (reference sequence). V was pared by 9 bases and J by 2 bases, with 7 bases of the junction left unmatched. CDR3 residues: CASNTGGGNYGYTF. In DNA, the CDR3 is TGTGCCAGTAATACAGGGGGCGGAAACTATGGCTACACCTTC.

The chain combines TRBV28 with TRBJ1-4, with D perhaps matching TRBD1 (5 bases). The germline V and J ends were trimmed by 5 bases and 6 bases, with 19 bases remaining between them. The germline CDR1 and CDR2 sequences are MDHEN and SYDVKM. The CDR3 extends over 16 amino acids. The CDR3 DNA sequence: TGTGCCAGCAGTACGCCAGGGAAACACGTTGATGAAAAACTGTTTTTT. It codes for CASSTPGKHVDEKLFF.

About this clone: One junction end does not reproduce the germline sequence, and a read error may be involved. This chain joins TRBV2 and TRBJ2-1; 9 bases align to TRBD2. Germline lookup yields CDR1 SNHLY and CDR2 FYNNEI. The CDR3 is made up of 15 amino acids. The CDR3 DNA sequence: TGTGCCAGCAGGGAAGCGGGAGGCCCCTACAATGAGCAGTTCTTC. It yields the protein CASREAGGPYNEQFF.

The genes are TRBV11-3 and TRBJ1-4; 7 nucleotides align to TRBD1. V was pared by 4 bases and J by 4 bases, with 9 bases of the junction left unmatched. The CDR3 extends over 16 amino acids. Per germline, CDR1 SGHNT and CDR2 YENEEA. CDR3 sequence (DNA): TGTGCCAGCAGCTCCCCCCGGGACAGCGGTAATGAAAAACTGTTTTTT. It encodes CASSSPRDSGNEKLFF.

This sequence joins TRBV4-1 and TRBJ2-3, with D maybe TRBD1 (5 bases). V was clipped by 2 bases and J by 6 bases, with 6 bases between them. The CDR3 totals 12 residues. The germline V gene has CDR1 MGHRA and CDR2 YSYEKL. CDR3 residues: CASSQKGDTQYF. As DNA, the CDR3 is TGCGCCAGCAGCCAAAAGGGGGATACGCAGTATTTT.

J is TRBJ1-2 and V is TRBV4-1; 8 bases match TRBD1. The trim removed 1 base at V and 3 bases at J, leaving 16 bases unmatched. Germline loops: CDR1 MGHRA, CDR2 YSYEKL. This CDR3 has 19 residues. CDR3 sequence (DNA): TGCGCCAGCAGCCAAGTTTTGGGTCCTAGACAGGGGACGTACTATGGCTACACCTTC. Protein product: CASSQVLGPRQGTYYGYTF.

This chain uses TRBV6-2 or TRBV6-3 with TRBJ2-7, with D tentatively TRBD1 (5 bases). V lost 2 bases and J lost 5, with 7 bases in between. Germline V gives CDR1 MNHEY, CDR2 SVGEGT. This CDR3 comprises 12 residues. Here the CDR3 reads CASSYRGDEQYV. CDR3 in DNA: TGTGCCAGCAGTTACAGGGGCGACGAGCAGTACGTC.

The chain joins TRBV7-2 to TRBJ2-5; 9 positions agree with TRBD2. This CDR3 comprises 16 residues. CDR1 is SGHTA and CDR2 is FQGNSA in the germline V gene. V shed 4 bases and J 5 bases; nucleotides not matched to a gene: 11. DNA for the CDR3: TGTGCCAGCAGCTCCGCAAGGCGGGGGGGCTTCGAGACCCAGTACTTC. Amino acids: CASSSARRGGFETQYF.

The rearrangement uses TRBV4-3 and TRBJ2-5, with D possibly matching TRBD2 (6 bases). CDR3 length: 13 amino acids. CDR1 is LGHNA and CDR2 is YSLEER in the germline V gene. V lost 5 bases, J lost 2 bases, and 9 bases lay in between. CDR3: CASSAGLQETQYF. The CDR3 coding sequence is TGCGCCAGCAGCGCGGGACTGCAAGAGACCCAGTACTTC.

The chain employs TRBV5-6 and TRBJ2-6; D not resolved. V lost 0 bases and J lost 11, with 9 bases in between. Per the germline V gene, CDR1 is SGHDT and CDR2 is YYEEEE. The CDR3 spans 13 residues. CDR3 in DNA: TGTGCCAGCAGCTTGGGCGGCGGCGACGTCCTGACTTTC. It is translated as CASSLGGGDVLTF.

The CDR3: CASSRGRVQYF. The CDR3 nucleotides read TGTGCCAGCAGCCGGGGTCGAGTCCAGTACTTC. The genes are TRBV27 and TRBJ2-5; possibly TRBD2 for D (5 bases). Germline V CDR1 and CDR2: MNHEY, SMNVEV (reference sequence). Trimming removed 6 bases from V and 10 bases from J, with 12 bases in between. This CDR3 is 11 amino acids long.

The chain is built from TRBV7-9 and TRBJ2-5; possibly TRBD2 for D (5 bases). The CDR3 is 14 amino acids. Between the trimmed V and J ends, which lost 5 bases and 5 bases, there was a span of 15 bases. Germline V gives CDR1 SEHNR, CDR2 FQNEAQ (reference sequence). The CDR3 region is CASSGTLGRETQYF. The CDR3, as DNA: TGTGCCAGCAGCGGTACACTAGGACGGGAGACCCAGTACTTC.

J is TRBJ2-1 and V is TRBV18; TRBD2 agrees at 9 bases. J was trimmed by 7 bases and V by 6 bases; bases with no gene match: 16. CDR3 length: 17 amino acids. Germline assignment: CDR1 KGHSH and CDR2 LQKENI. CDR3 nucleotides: TGTGCCAGCTCTCCTCTACCCCCTAGCGGGGTCAGGAATGAGCAGTTCTTC. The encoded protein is CASSPLPPSGVRNEQFF.

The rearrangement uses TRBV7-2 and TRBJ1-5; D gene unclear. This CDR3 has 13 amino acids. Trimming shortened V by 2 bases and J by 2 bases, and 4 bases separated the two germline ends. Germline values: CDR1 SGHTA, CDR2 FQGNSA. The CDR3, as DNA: TGTGCCAGCAGCTTATCGGGCAATCAGCCCCAGCATTTT. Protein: CASSLSGNQPQHF.